This T cell receptor (beta chain) was retrieved from a study of T cell clonotyping in hematopoietic cell transplantation. The CDR3 totals 14 residues. Germline CDR1 and CDR2: SGHTA and FQGTGA. V lost 2 bases to trimming and J lost 0 bases, with 6 bases between them. Comment on this clone: Its antigen is currently unknown.

Data came from immunoSEQ multiplex PCR; TCRdb stores just in-frame clones and leaves some out. The data contain about 5,000 clones, approximately 90% of them singletons. The study's findings and limits: After transplant, recipient diversity fell while pathologically expanded clonotypes grew through day 180.

The genes are TRBV7-3 and TRBJ2-3; D remains unclear. Source: peripheral blood mononuclear cells, taken 100 days after allogeneic stem cell transplant. This sequence was found in a female patient aged 50 to 60 who had an allogeneic stem cell transplant from a related donor, so the T cells may come from the graft donor. Some clones in this sample may be carry-over from other donors' samples. DNA of the CDR3: TGTGCCAGCAGCTTAGGTAGGAGCACAGATACGCAGTATTTT. This translates into CASSLGRSTDTQYF.